The sequence of this T cell receptor (beta chain) was determined in a study of blood T cell repertoires in COVID-19. Using immunoSEQ multiplex PCR, the repertoire was profiled, and TCRdb retains in-frame clones only, with some absent. The table includes fewer than 350,000 clones, 85% detected once. Sequenced material: PBMCs or T cells enriched from blood (not recorded which). This receptor was taken from a woman aged 45-59 years who had recovered from COVID-19.

The CDR3: CASSQNLAGDTDTQYF. CDR3 DNA sequence: TGCGCCAGCAGCCAAAACCTAGCGGGGGACACAGATACGCAGTATTTT. The chain joins TRBV4-3 to TRBJ2-3; TRBD2 matches 10 bases. Germline trimming cut 2 bases from V and 2 bases from J; bases unmatched to any gene: 4. Germline V gene data show CDR1 as LGHNA and CDR2 as YSLEER. The CDR3 spans 16 residues.